This T cell receptor (beta chain) was identified in a study of blood T cell repertoires in COVID-19. In assigning cohorts, the study relied on participant-reported clinical history. The CDR3 extends over 15 amino acids. V was cut by 7 bases and J by 2 bases, with 15 bases left in between. CDR1 is MNHEY, CDR2 SVGAGI, per germline. Original processing notes: Reference gene primer amplification in the assay estimated nucleated cell counts. Using immunoSEQ multiplex PCR, the repertoire was profiled, and TCRdb retains in-frame clones only, with some absent. D and trimming come from the DNA, and the V and J calls and clone size come from that table. In the table there are over 110,000 clones, about 80% of which are singletons.

Sequenced material: PBMCs or T cells enriched from blood (not recorded which). The chain links TRBV6-5 to TRBJ2-1, with D possibly being TRBD2 (5 bases). This TCR was sampled from a man in his fifties or sixties in a cohort exposed to, infected with or recovered from COVID-19 (not recorded which). CDR3 region: CASKSGYGTYNEQFF. CDR3 bases: TGTGCCAGCAAGAGTGGTTACGGGACCTACAATGAGCAGTTCTTC.